Given below is one T cell receptor (beta chain) in context. The sample comes from a study of cytomegalovirus exposure and HLA in healthy donors. V gave up 4 bases and J gave up 7 bases; unmatched junction bases: 10. Germline V gives CDR1 SGHRS, CDR2 YFSETQ. The CDR3 totals 15 residues. The study ran its PCR with 60 Vbeta and 13 Jbeta primers. Some clones are missing from TCRdb's copy, which holds only in-frame ones; the method was immunoSEQ multiplex PCR. The sample yields about 100,000 clones, 76% seen once. The V gene is TRBV5-1, the J gene TRBJ2-7, with TRBD2 matching 11 bases. Sequencing was done on a sample of PBMCs. This TCR was sampled from a man aged 40-49 years in good health and CMV-seronegative. The CDR3 DNA reads as TGCGCCAGCAGCCAGACTAGCGGGGTCTCTGGAGAGCAGTACTTC. Its protein is CASSQTSGVSGEQYF.